This is a list of T cell receptor beta chains from one sample in a study of human T cells and chemical hapten exposure. TCRdb reprocessed the RACE reads via MiXCR and lists one record per CDR3 protein. The profile shows approximately 57,000 distinct CDR3 sequences, more than 9% of them singletons. This specimen consisted of whole blood, obtained in connection with sensitization to the hapten diphenylcyclopropenone (DPC). The source of these receptors is a middle-aged man with alopecia areata. Some clones in this sample may be carry-over from other donors' samples. Both conserved end residues are part of each CDR3. A D gene is named only where the DNA matches it firmly. Some rows mark clone size as missing; the rest say once, few, many or name a class of expanded clone.

>.|TRBV5-4|TRBD2|TRBJ2-2
TGTGCCAGCAGCCCGGGACTAGCGGGAGGGCCTGGGACCGGGGAGCTGTTTTTT
CASSPGLAGGPGTGELFF
>many|TRBV6-1|.|TRBJ1-1
TGTGCCAGCAGTGTTCTACTGGACAGAGCGACTGAAGCTTTCTTT
CASSVLLDRATEAFF
>.|TRBV6-2/TRBV6-3|.|TRBJ1-1
TGTGCCAGCAGTTACCTGGCTACGGAAGACACTGAAGCTTTCTTT
CASSYLATEDTEAFF
>many|TRBV29-1|.|TRBJ2-6
TGCAGCGTTGCGGTGGGACCGCTGTCTGGGGCCAACGTCCTGACTTTC
CSVAVGPLSGANVLTF
>many|TRBV20-1|.|TRBJ2-3
TGCAGTGCTTCCGGGACGGATAAAACAGATACGCAGTATTTT
CSASGTDKTDTQYF
>many|TRBV4-1|.|TRBJ1-5
TGCGCCAGCAGCCCCCTGTACAGCGAAAGCAATCAGCCCCAGCATTTT
CASSPLYSESNQPQHF
>.|TRBV28|TRBD1|TRBJ1-1
TGTGCCAGCAGCTCCGACAGGGCCCGGCCTTTCTTT
CASSSDRARPFF
>many|TRBV20-1|.|TRBJ2-5
TGCAGCACTCAGGGTTCAGGGGGGCTCACGTACCAAGAGACCCAGTACTTC
CSTQGSGGLTYQETQYF
>many|TRBV4-3|.|TRBJ1-1
TGCGCCAGCAGCCTTGGGGGCGGCAGGAATGGTGAAGCTTTCTTT
CASSLGGGRNGEAFF
>few|TRBV12-5|.|TRBJ2-5
TGTGCTAGTGGTAGCTATATCCCGGGAACATCGAAGGAAGAGACCCAGTACTTC
CASGSYIPGTSKEETQYF